The 30 T cell receptor beta chains below come from one sample, sequenced in a study of blood T cells in healthy people across ages. A J-beta primer mix and a sample-barcoded 5' primer were used in a second PCR of about 7 to 11 cycles. TCRdb ran MiXCR on the 5' RACE reads and lists one entry per CDR3 protein. The sample lists under 1,000,000 distinct CDR3 sequences; around 50% were seen once. The specimen was blood. Receptors originate from a man at least 80 years old in good health.

This clonotype was counted many times. This may arise from a read error, as a much more abundant clone is one base away. The chain employs TRBV6-6 and TRBJ2-1; the match to TRBD2 covers 14 bases. J gave up 4 bases and V 0 bases, and 2 bases lay outside the gene matches. This CDR3 has 17 residues. Germline-derived CDR1 and CDR2 are MNHNY and SVGAGI (reference sequence). This CDR3 is CASSYSGLAGAYNEQFF. CDR3 coding DNA: TGTGCCAGCAGTTACTCGGGACTAGCGGGAGCTTACAATGAGCAGTTCTTC.

This rearrangement joins TRBV4-2 to TRBJ2-3; 7 bases line up with TRBD2. CDR1 and CDR2 (germline): LGHNA, YNFKEQ. V shed 1 base and J 4 bases; nucleotides not matched to a gene: 8. This CDR3 comprises 16 residues. DNA of the CDR3: TGTGCCAGCAGCCAAGCCCTTAGCGGGTTCGCAGATACGCAGTATTTT. Its translation is CASSQALSGFADTQYF.

The chain has TRBV28 and TRBJ2-7, with 7 positions matching TRBD1. The CDR3 consists of 14 residues. V shed 6 bases, J shed 4 bases, and the junction held 9 bases outside the gene matches. Germline V CDR1 and CDR2: MDHEN, SYDVKM. This chain's CDR3 is CASSLGQPNYEQYF. For the CDR3, the DNA is TGTGCCAGCAGCCTGGGACAGCCTAATTACGAGCAGTACTTC.

In its sample, this clonotype was seen once. One end of the junction fails to match germline, which may point to a read error. The chain has TRBV29-1 and TRBJ2-1; D is uncertain. The germline V gene has CDR1 SQVTM and CDR2 ANQGSEA. This CDR3 contains 14 residues. The CDR3 loop reads CSAEPPVGYNEQFF. The CDR3 DNA reads as TGCAGCGCTGAACCTCCGGTGGGGTACAATGAGCAGTTCTTC.

The chain employs TRBV20-1 and TRBJ2-7, with 12 bases matching TRBD2. Germline CDR1 DFQATT, CDR2 SNEGSKA (reference sequence). This CDR3 is 16 amino acids long. The V gene end was trimmed by 6 bases and the J gene end by 1 base; junction bases not matched to a gene: 10. CDR3: CSAKLGLAGISYEQYF. CDR3 sequence (DNA): TGCAGTGCCAAGTTAGGACTAGCGGGGATTTCCTACGAGCAGTACTTC.

This sequence joins TRBV6-1 and TRBJ2-3; D might be TRBD2 (7 bases). Between the trimmed V and J ends, which lost 7 bases and 2 bases, there was a span of 25 bases. The CDR3 is 18 amino acids. Germline V gives CDR1 MNHNS, CDR2 SASEGT. This chain's CDR3 is CASTSGSGAGVVTDTQYF. The CDR3 nucleotides are TGTGCCAGCACCTCAGGCTCAGGGGCGGGAGTTGTCACAGATACGCAGTATTTT.

This chain joins TRBV4-2 and TRBJ2-7, with 8 positions matching TRBD2. With V trimmed by 0 bases and J by 2 bases, 6 bases remained unmatched. Germline values: CDR1 LGHNA, CDR2 YNFKEQ. The CDR3 runs to 16 residues. This chain's CDR3 is CASSQDASGGAYEQYF. In DNA form, the CDR3 reads TGTGCCAGCAGCCAAGATGCGAGCGGGGGAGCCTACGAGCAGTACTTC.

This clonotype was counted between two and nine times. Here the CDR3 reads CASSPMGGDNEQFF. The CDR3 bases are TGTGCCAGCAGTCCCATGGGGGGGGACAATGAGCAGTTCTTC. The chain carries TRBV25-1 and TRBJ2-1, with TRBD2 identical over 7 bases. The CDR3 length is 14 residues. J gave up 5 bases and V 5 bases, and 6 bases lay outside the gene matches. The germline V gene has CDR1 MGHDK and CDR2 SYGVNS.

The chain uses TRBV7-2 and TRBJ2-5; 9 positions agree with TRBD2. CDR1 and CDR2 (germline): SGHTA, FQGNSA. This CDR3 contains 17 residues. The ends lost 1 base at V and 4 bases at J; junction bases unmatched: 10. CDR3 sequence: CASSLGGVAGAGETQYF. CDR3 sequence (DNA): TGTGCCAGCAGCTTAGGGGGGGTAGCGGGAGCTGGAGAGACCCAGTACTTC.

J is TRBJ2-7 and V is TRBV6-2 or TRBV6-3; TRBD2 might be the D (5 bases). Germline loops: CDR1 MNHEY, CDR2 SVGEGT. The CDR3 consists of 15 residues. V lost 5 bases and J 4 bases, leaving 18 bases between the germline ends. CDR3 in amino acids: CASSTPLWEKYEQYF. The CDR3 DNA follows: TGTGCCAGCAGTACCCCCTTGTGGGAGAAGTACGAGCAGTACTTC.

The chain recombines TRBV20-1 with TRBJ2-2; TRBD2 matches at 8 bases. This CDR3 spans 17 amino acids. The J segment lost 0 bases and the V segment lost 1 base, leaving 7 bases of the junction unmatched. CDR1 and CDR2 (germline): DFQATT, SNEGSKA (reference sequence). This CDR3 is CSARGRVAGTNTGELFF. The DNA for the CDR3 is TGCAGTGCTAGAGGGAGAGTAGCGGGGACGAACACCGGGGAGCTGTTTTTT.

This chain links TRBV7-2 with TRBJ2-1; 10 nucleotides line up with TRBD2. The CDR3 spans 18 residues. The V gene end was trimmed by 3 bases and the J gene end by 5 bases; junction bases not matched to a gene: 13. In germline, CDR1 is SGHTA, CDR2 FQGNSA. The CDR3 sequence: CASSFRPVTSGVNNEQFF. CDR3 DNA sequence: TGTGCCAGCAGCTTCCGACCAGTCACTAGCGGGGTTAACAATGAGCAGTTCTTC.

Concerning this clonotype: The junction and the germline gene differ at one end; a read error may be behind it. The V gene is TRBV9, the J gene TRBJ2-6; D might be TRBD1 (5 bases). Germline-derived CDR1 and CDR2 are SGDLS and YYNGEE. The CDR3 runs to 17 residues. CDR3 coding DNA: TGTACCAGCAGCGTAGGAAGGGGATTCTCTGGGGCCAACGTCCTGACTTTC. Residues: CTSSVGRGFSGANVLTF.

Details on this clonotype: This may stem from a read error, because a much larger clone lies one nucleotide away. The chain couples TRBV5-1 to TRBJ2-5, with a possible D match to TRBD1 (6 bases). Germline CDR1 SGHRS, CDR2 YFSETQ. The CDR3 totals 15 residues. Trimming pared 0 bases from V and 11 bases from J, leaving 20 bases between. The CDR3 DNA sequence: TGCGCCAGCAGCTTGGGTACAGGGCGTTTCTATGAGCAGTACTTC. This sequence encodes CASSLGTGRFYEQYF.

The table lists this clonotype with a few counts. This may come from a read error, since a much larger clone is one base off. The J gene is TRBJ2-5, the V gene TRBV30, with TRBD2 matching 8 bases. This CDR3 is built from 14 residues. The V segment lost 0 bases and the J segment 11 bases; nucleotides outside the gene matches: 11. Looked up from germline, CDR1 is GTSNPN and CDR2 is SVGIG (reference sequence). CDR3 nucleotides: TGTGCCTGGAGTGTTAGCGGGACCTCCAATGAGCAGTACTTC. Translation: CAWSVSGTSNEQYF.

The rearrangement links TRBV3-1 to TRBJ2-5; D is unclear. The DNA end favors TRBJ2-7, so the J call may be wrong. CDR1 is LGHDT, CDR2 YNNKEL, per germline (reference sequence). The CDR3 is 13 amino acids. DNA of the CDR3: TGTGCCAGCAGCCAAGATATGGGGTCCGAGCAGTACTTC. This encodes CASSQDMGSEQYF.

This clonotype came up a few times. The J gene is TRBJ2-3, the V gene TRBV20-1; tentative D call: TRBD2 (6 bases). Trimming pared 8 bases from V and 1 base from J, leaving 19 bases between. The CDR3 has 15 residues. Per the germline V gene, CDR1 is DFQATT and CDR2 is SNEGSKA (reference sequence). The CDR3 loop reads CSKVGFGGGTDTQYF. CDR3 nucleotide sequence: TGCAGTAAAGTGGGATTCGGGGGTGGCACAGATACGCAGTATTTT.

As for this clonotype: Being one base from a much bigger clone, this may be a read error. The chain is built from TRBV2 and TRBJ2-5, with D uncertain. V was shortened by 6 bases and J by 11 bases, with 28 bases between the two germline ends. Germline CDR1 SNHLY, CDR2 FYNNEI. The CDR3 runs 16 residues. DNA for the CDR3: TGTGCCAGCAGAGGCAACGGTGCCCAGTCCTCCAATGAGCAGTACTTC. As protein: CASRGNGAQSSNEQYF.

This clonotype came up a few times. This chain links TRBV6-5 with TRBJ2-7; 10 bases agree with TRBD2. The J segment lost 4 bases and the V segment lost 6 bases, leaving 6 bases of the junction unmatched. This CDR3 is built from 14 residues. Germline V gene sequence: CDR1 MNHEY, CDR2 SVGAGI. The CDR3 sequence is CASSKAGGAYEQYF. In DNA form, the CDR3 reads TGTGCCAGCAGCAAAGCGGGGGGGGCTTACGAGCAGTACTTC.

The chain employs TRBV4-3 and TRBJ1-2; D possibly corresponds to TRBD1 (5 bases). The V end was cut by 0 bases, the J end by 8 bases, with 19 bases between. CDR3 size: 16 residues. The germline gives CDR1 LGHNA, CDR2 YSLEER. The CDR3 sequence: CASSQDLAGRLVGYTF. The CDR3 region has the DNA TGCGCCAGCAGCCAAGATCTGGCAGGGAGGCTAGTCGGCTACACCTTC.

The rearrangement links TRBV13 to TRBJ2-3; D assignment may be TRBD1 or TRBD2 (5 bases each). Trimming took 4 bases from V and 6 from J, leaving 20 bases between them. CDR3 length: 16 amino acids. Per the germline V gene, CDR1 is PRHDT and CDR2 is FYEKMQ (reference sequence). Here the CDR3 reads CASSYVGHHTRDTQYF. The CDR3 DNA reads TGTGCCAGCAGCTATGTTGGACACCATACTAGGGATACGCAGTATTTT.

The chain is built from TRBV11-1 and TRBJ2-1; 14 nucleotides line up with TRBD2. V lost 0 bases and J lost 0; bases outside the gene matches: 10. This CDR3 is 21 amino acids long. Germline CDR1 and CDR2: SGHAT and FQDESV (reference sequence). CDR3 nucleotide sequence: TGTGCCAGCAGCTTAGCAAGGGGACTAGCGGGAGATAGGAGCTCCTACAATGAGCAGTTCTTC. Its translation: CASSLARGLAGDRSSYNEQFF.

DNA of the CDR3: TGCAGTGCTACGACAGAGGTGTGCACTGAAGCTTTCTTT. Its translation: CSATTEVCTEAFF. This rearrangement joins TRBV20-1 to TRBJ1-1; D possibly corresponds to TRBD1 (5 bases). Trimming pared 4 bases from V and 4 bases from J, leaving 13 bases between. Germline lookup yields CDR1 DFQATT and CDR2 SNEGSKA (reference sequence). This CDR3 is 13 amino acids long.

This clonotype appeared many times. This chain connects TRBV6-1 to TRBJ2-1; 11 nucleotides match TRBD2. This CDR3 contains 18 residues. Germline lookup yields CDR1 MNHNS and CDR2 SASEGT. V gave up 6 bases and J gave up 6 bases; unmatched junction bases: 16. This CDR3 is CASSQGGPLAGGSNEQFF. CDR3 sequence (DNA): TGTGCCAGCAGCCAAGGGGGTCCTCTAGCGGGGGGTTCCAATGAGCAGTTCTTC.

The table lists this clonotype with a few counts. The chain employs TRBV20-1 and TRBJ2-1; 14 nucleotides match TRBD2. Germline loops: CDR1 DFQATT, CDR2 SNEGSKA (reference sequence). The trim removed 4 bases at V and 3 bases at J, leaving 17 bases unmatched. The CDR3 is made up of 20 amino acids. In DNA form, the CDR3 reads TGCAGTGCTACGCGGGGGGGGACTAGCGGGAGTCGGAGGTTCTACAATGAGCAGTTCTTC. Its protein is CSATRGGTSGSRRFYNEQFF.

The chain couples TRBV12-3 or TRBV12-4 to TRBJ1-5; the D is unclear. CDR3 length equals 16 residues. Trimming left V 1 base short and J 1 base short, with 11 bases between. This CDR3 reads CASSLGAGGSNQPQHF. The DNA for the CDR3 is TGTGCCAGCAGTTTAGGGGCCGGAGGCAGCAATCAGCCCCAGCATTTT.

This clonotype turned up a few times. The rearrangement joins TRBV5-1 to TRBJ2-7; the D is unclear. The CDR3 runs to 12 residues. V lost 7 bases and J 1 base, leaving 9 bases between the germline ends. Germline loops: CDR1 SGHRS, CDR2 YFSETQ. The CDR3 DNA reads as TGCGCCAGCCACGACACGTCCTACGAGCAGTACTTC. It encodes CASHDTSYEQYF.

This chain connects TRBV6-5 to TRBJ1-5; D uncertain. This CDR3 has 14 amino acids. Germline V gives CDR1 MNHEY, CDR2 SVGAGI. With 8 bases removed from V and 5 bases from J, the gap between germline ends came to 16 bases. The chain's CDR3 is CASHQKGRDQPQHF. Written as DNA, the CDR3 is TGTGCCAGCCATCAAAAGGGTAGGGATCAGCCCCAGCATTTT.

This clonotype appeared a few times. J is TRBJ2-7 and V is TRBV24-1; 9 bases align to TRBD1. The CDR3 covers 16 residues. CDR1 and CDR2 (germline): KGHDR, SFDVKD. The J segment lost 2 bases and the V segment lost 4 bases, leaving 8 bases of the junction unmatched. The CDR3 protein is CATSDSGTGKTYEQYF. Written as DNA, the CDR3 is TGTGCCACCAGTGACTCCGGGACAGGGAAAACCTACGAGCAGTACTTC.

This clonotype was recorded many times. The chain couples TRBV12-3 or TRBV12-4 to TRBJ1-5; 7 bases are a match to TRBD1. The CDR3 has 13 residues. V lost 6 bases and J lost 5; bases outside the gene matches: 4. This chain's CDR3 is CASSLTGDQPQHF. In DNA form, the CDR3 reads TGTGCCAGCAGCCTAACAGGGGATCAGCCCCAGCATTTT.